This TCR beta chain was observed in a study of control samples from healthy donors and cancer patients. Clones were read by immunoSEQ multiplex PCR, and TCRdb kept only the in-frame ones, dropping some. The table has about 48,000 clones, 93% seen once. V was trimmed by 4 bases and J by 8 bases, leaving 20 bases between them. The CDR3 totals 16 residues. The germline V gene encodes CDR1 LGHDT and CDR2 YNNKEL (reference sequence). The clonotype originates from a woman aged 45-65 years with head and neck cancer. V and J are TRBV3-1 (or the pseudogene TRBV3-2) and TRBJ1-4; a weak D match, TRBD1 (5 bases). The sequenced material came from PBMCs. The DNA for the CDR3 is TGTGCCAGCAGCCTTTCGGGGATCGGGGGGAAGGAAAAACTGTTTTTT. Translation: CASSLSGIGGKEKLFF.